This is a list of T cell receptor beta chains from one sample in a study of shared clonotypes between healthy human individuals. Sequencing used immunoSEQ multiplex PCR; TCRdb keeps in-frame clones, though not all of them. The sample has 950,000 to 1,100,000 clones; roughly 80% are singletons. Sequencing was carried out using memory CD4+ T cells sorted from blood. These receptors originate from a man between 18 and 35 years old in good health. CDR3s include the opening cysteine and the closing phenylalanine or tryptophan. Each record gives: D gene, CDR3 length, J gene, V gene, clone size, CDR3 protein, CDR3 DNA. D genes are given only for firm matches. Clone sizes are given selectively: once, few, many, or a class where the clone is expanded.

d_gene: .
len: 15
j_gene: TRBJ2-5
v_gene: TRBV12-1
abundance: .
CDR3aa: CASSNTGGREETQYF
CDR3nt: TGTGCCAGCAGCAACACCGGGGGGCGGGAGGAGACCCAGTACTTC

d_gene: .
len: 14
j_gene: TRBJ1-6
v_gene: TRBV2
abundance: many
CDR3aa: CASSDEAKGSPLHF
CDR3nt: TGTGCCAGCAGTGACGAGGCGAAGGGTTCACCCCTCCACTTT

d_gene: TRBD1
len: 19
j_gene: TRBJ2-4
v_gene: TRBV6-1
abundance: .
CDR3aa: CASSEALGTGVLAKNIQYF
CDR3nt: TGTGCCAGCAGTGAAGCGCTGGGTACAGGGGTACTAGCCAAAAACATTCAGTACTTC

d_gene: TRBD1
len: 16
j_gene: TRBJ2-3
v_gene: TRBV5-4
abundance: .
CDR3aa: CASSLAGQGAPDTQYF
CDR3nt: TGTGCCAGCAGCTTGGCCGGGCAGGGGGCGCCCGATACGCAGTATTTT

d_gene: .
len: 13
j_gene: TRBJ1-1
v_gene: TRBV6-5
abundance: .
CDR3aa: CASSYQVNTEAFF
CDR3nt: TGTGCCAGCAGTTATCAGGTTAACACTGAAGCTTTCTTT

d_gene: TRBD1
len: 14
j_gene: TRBJ2-7
v_gene: TRBV27
abundance: once
CDR3aa: CASKTGTGVYEQYF
CDR3nt: TGTGCCAGCAAAACCGGGACAGGGGTCTACGAGCAGTACTTC

d_gene: .
len: 14
j_gene: TRBJ2-2
v_gene: TRBV9
abundance: .
CDR3aa: CASSVGLSTGELFF
CDR3nt: TGTGCCAGCAGCGTAGGTCTTAGTACCGGGGAGCTGTTTTTT

d_gene: .
len: 13
j_gene: TRBJ2-1
v_gene: TRBV29-1
abundance: few
CDR3aa: CSVEDWQGNEQFF
CDR3nt: TGCAGCGTTGAAGATTGGCAGGGCAATGAGCAGTTCTTC

d_gene: TRBD2
len: 16
j_gene: TRBJ2-2
v_gene: TRBV9
abundance: .
CDR3aa: CASSVSGGANTGELFF
CDR3nt: TGTGCCAGCAGCGTTAGCGGGGGAGCGAACACCGGGGAGCTGTTTTTT

d_gene: .
len: 17
j_gene: TRBJ1-6
v_gene: TRBV19
abundance: many
CDR3aa: CASSIDLVLYGNSPLHF
CDR3nt: TGTGCCAGTAGTATAGATCTTGTCCTTTACGGGAATTCACCCCTCCACTTT

d_gene: TRBD2
len: 13
j_gene: TRBJ2-7
v_gene: TRBV25-1
abundance: .
CDR3aa: CASTAGGSYEQYF
CDR3nt: TGTGCCAGCACGGCGGGGGGGTCCTACGAGCAGTACTTC

d_gene: .
len: 12
j_gene: TRBJ2-7
v_gene: TRBV29-1
abundance: .
CDR3aa: CSVLQGAHEQYF
CDR3nt: TGCAGCGTCTTACAGGGCGCCCACGAGCAGTACTTC

d_gene: .
len: 15
j_gene: TRBJ2-7
v_gene: TRBV5-1
abundance: once
CDR3aa: CASSLDRDGATYQYF
CDR3nt: TGCGCCAGCAGCTTGGACCGGGACGGAGCAACTTATCAGTACTTC

d_gene: .
len: 13
j_gene: TRBJ1-2
v_gene: TRBV28
abundance: .
CDR3aa: CASSFINNYGYTF
CDR3nt: TGTGCCAGCAGTTTCATTAATAACTATGGCTACACCTTC

d_gene: .
len: 15
j_gene: TRBJ1-1
v_gene: TRBV5-1
abundance: .
CDR3aa: CASSLVEGSNTEAFF
CDR3nt: TGCGCCAGCAGCTTGGTTGAGGGGAGTAACACTGAAGCTTTCTTT

d_gene: TRBD2
len: 14
j_gene: TRBJ2-2
v_gene: TRBV5-1
abundance: .
CDR3aa: CASHREGNTGELFF
CDR3nt: TGCGCCAGCCACCGGGAGGGGAACACCGGGGAGCTGTTTTTT

d_gene: TRBD1
len: 17
j_gene: TRBJ2-6
v_gene: TRBV7-2
abundance: .
CDR3aa: CASSYRQGYSGANVLTF
CDR3nt: TGTGCCAGCAGCTACCGACAGGGTTACTCTGGGGCCAACGTCCTGACTTTC

d_gene: .
len: 15
j_gene: TRBJ1-4
v_gene: TRBV5-1
abundance: .
CDR3aa: CASSLEGGNGEKLFF
CDR3nt: TGCGCCAGCAGCTTGGAAGGAGGGAACGGCGAAAAACTGTTTTTT

d_gene: .
len: 12
j_gene: TRBJ1-2
v_gene: TRBV12-2
abundance: .
CDR3aa: CASRRWNYGYTF
CDR3nt: TGTGCAAGTCGCCGATGGAACTATGGCTACACCTTC

d_gene: .
len: 14
j_gene: TRBJ1-1
v_gene: TRBV6-5
abundance: .
CDR3aa: CASRVLHQGDQAFF
CDR3nt: TGTGCCAGCAGGGTTCTCCATCAGGGTGACCAAGCTTTCTTT

d_gene: .
len: 14
j_gene: TRBJ1-3
v_gene: TRBV9
abundance: .
CDR3aa: CASSLTGGGNTIYF
CDR3nt: TGTGCCAGCAGCCTCACGGGGGGTGGAAACACCATATATTTT

d_gene: .
len: 16
j_gene: TRBJ1-5
v_gene: TRBV6-6
abundance: .
CDR3aa: CASSFSWGESNQPQHF
CDR3nt: TGTGCCAGCAGTTTCTCGTGGGGGGAGAGCAATCAGCCCCAGCATTTT